A selection of T cell receptor beta chains follows, all from one sample in a study of blood T cell repertoires in COVID-19. TCRdb keeps only in-frame clones here, not all; method: immunoSEQ multiplex PCR. The sample includes 150,000 to 180,000 clones, around 74% of them seen just once. Sequenced material: peripheral blood. These receptors were collected from a woman older than 75 with acute or convalescent COVID-19. Each CDR3 is given with its conserved first and last residue. The D gene is left open where the match is weak. Not all rows give a size; the values are once, few, many and, for expanded clones, a class.

TGTGCCAGCAGCTTGGTGACAGGTTTTCCTAGCACAGATACGCAGTATTTT CASSLVTGFPSTDTQYF - TRBJ2-3 - TRBV5-4 17
TGTGCCAGCAGCGTACCTGTCGCGGGGAACACCGGGGAGCTGTTTTTT CASSVPVAGNTGELFF - TRBJ2-2 - TRBV9 16
TGTGCCAGCAGTTTAAGCAGGGTAGAAGAGCAGTTCTTC CASSLSRVEEQFF - TRBJ2-1 - TRBV12-3/TRBV12-4 13
TGTGCCAGCAGTTACTCGCAGGGGGACTATGGCTACACCTTC CASSYSQGDYGYTF TRBD1 TRBJ1-2 - TRBV6-6 14
TGTGCCAGCAGCCCCGGGACTAGCGGGAGTCATGAGCAGTTCTTC CASSPGTSGSHEQFF TRBD2 TRBJ2-1 - TRBV28 15
TGCGCCAGCAGCCCCGCCAGTGGGGGAGGCCCAGATACGCAGTATTTT CASSPASGGGPDTQYF - TRBJ2-3 - TRBV5-1 16
TGTGCCAGCAGCCAATTCAGCGGGGGGGTTTCCAATGAGCAGTTCTTC CASSQFSGGVSNEQFF TRBD2 TRBJ2-1 - TRBV3-1/TRBV3-2 16
TGTGCCAGCCGACTAGGTTATCGAGAGACCCAGTACTTC CASRLGYRETQYF - TRBJ2-5 - TRBV6-5 13
TGTGCCAGCAGCGTTGGGAGGGGCGGTGTTACCTACGAGCAGTACTTC CASSVGRGGVTYEQYF TRBD2 TRBJ2-7 - TRBV5-4 16
TGCGCCAGCAGCCCAACCGGGACAGCAAACTATGGCTACACCTTC CASSPTGTANYGYTF TRBD1 TRBJ1-2 - TRBV5-1 15
TGTGCCAGTAGTATGGCAGCGAAAGGTGGTGGCTACACCTTC CASSMAAKGGGYTF - TRBJ1-2 few TRBV19 14
TGTGCCAGCAGCTTAGGGCTGGGGGGAGGCGAGCAGTACTTC CASSLGLGGGEQYF - TRBJ2-7 - TRBV7-9 14
TGTGCCAGCAAGTTAAGCGGGAGTCGGGACGAGCAGTACTTC CASKLSGSRDEQYF TRBD2 TRBJ2-7 - TRBV3-1/TRBV3-2 14
TGTGCCAGCAGCTTGAACGGTGTCACTAATGAAAAACTGTTTTTT CASSLNGVTNEKLFF - TRBJ1-4 - TRBV7-2 15
TGTGCCAGCAGTGAAATCTGGAGAGATACGCAGTATTTT CASSEIWRDTQYF - TRBJ2-3 - TRBV2 13